The present entry profiles one T cell receptor (beta chain) with its context. This clonotype was detected only a few times. The specificity of this receptor is unknown. No quality values exist for individual bases; no much larger clone is one base distant. This entry is derived from a study of post-analysis software for immune sequencing data (dated by TCRdb to between 2015 and 2017). For the wider study: The recorded disease courses included relapsing-remitting, secondary progressive and progressive-relapsing multiple sclerosis, and some patients had no subtype annotation. The patient repertoires were set against eleven to twelve previously published healthy control repertoires from donors whose ages ranged from roughly 6 to 26 years. A subset of samples was prepared in parallel using single-end sample barcoding, then pooled and co-amplified after Illumina adapter ligation. Overall results and qualifications from the work: Strong co-clustering of samples prepared in the same batch was shown by direct clustering with F measure, prompting a batch-effect correction. Compared with controls, multiple sclerosis patients had significantly lower normalized Chao1 diversity, a finding suggesting substantial peripheral T-cell clonal expansion. The control group was slightly older than the multiple sclerosis patient group. Significantly higher frequencies in patients than in controls were found for roughly 5 TRBV segments, including TRBV5-6, TRBV5-1 and TRBV20-1.

Relative to germline, V is 2 bases shorter and J is 1 base shorter, with 9 bases between their ends. Reading from cysteine to phenylalanine, the CDR3 counts 14 amino acids. Just the 42-base CDR3 DNA is kept, in frame starting at base 1. CDR1 and CDR2 (SGHRS, YFSETQ) derive from the germline V gene. Library preparation was by PCR. Sequencing instrument: Illumina HiSeq 2500. Unique molecular identifiers were incorporated into TCR beta cDNA libraries to reduce PCR and sequencing biases. Per 1 to 10 million input T cells, roughly 500,000 cDNA molecules were obtained, such that each molecule approximated one T cell. The patient libraries were prepared and sequenced with the same protocol used for the earlier healthy control dataset. Within a given batch, samples were prepared together, multiplexed and sequenced on the same HiSeq lane. Per the source publication's procedure: MIGEC handled the raw barcoded reads, throwing out single-read molecular identifier groups before consensus assembly and CDR3 extraction. VDJtools was used for post-analysis of the clonotype tables, and diversity was normalized by down-sampling every dataset to the size of the smallest sample. In repertoire overlap clustering, CDR3 amino acid sequences, but not nucleotide sequences, were matched to correct batch-related cross-sample contamination. The public reads were quality trimmed at Q25 with fastp and then assembled into clones with MiXCR by TCRdb, keeping productive beta chains. Merged by CDR3 protein, the rows form single entries marked with the most common genes and DNA. These V and J calls originate from TCRdb's pipeline instead of the authors' own analysis. The sample includes over 700,000 distinct CDR3 sequences, with about 32% observed a single time. Approximately 0.6% of the sample belongs to the ten largest clones.

To demonstrate the VDJtools post-analysis software, the study profiled TCR beta repertoires from the peripheral blood of about 13 young patients with multiple sclerosis. The multiple sclerosis patients were children and adolescents between about 6 and 15 years of age. Material for sequencing was blood. The clonotype was recovered from a girl under 18 with multiple sclerosis. The chain joins TRBV5-1 to TRBJ1-2, with the D gene call left open. Read as DNA, the sequence is TGCGCCAGCAGCTTAAAGGGCGGTAACTATGGCTACACCTTC. Translated, it gives CASSLKGGNYGYTF. The CDR3, completed at both ends by the reference TRBV5-1 and TRBJ1-2 genes, gives the full variable domain KAGVTQTPRYLIKTRGQQVTLSCSPISGHRSVSWYQQTPGQGLQFLFEYFSETQRNKGNFPGRFSGRQFSNSRSEMNVSTLELGDSALYLCASSLKGGNYGYTFGSGTRLTVV.